One T cell receptor beta chain is described in this entry. In the PCR, 60 Vbeta and 13 Jbeta primers were used. The data were produced by immunoSEQ multiplex PCR, yet TCRdb's version contains in-frame clones alone and is incomplete. The sample contains about 140,000 clones, roughly 85% of which appear only once. The data were obtained in a study of cytomegalovirus exposure and HLA in healthy donors. Looked up from germline, CDR1 is SGHRS and CDR2 is YFSETQ. The V and J ends lost 4 bases and 4 bases, in that order; junction bases with no gene match: 9. This CDR3 spans 16 amino acids. Sequencing was carried out using PBMCs. The J gene is TRBJ1-4, the V gene TRBV5-1; 8 positions agree with TRBD1. The receptor's source is a man aged 35 to 55 in good health and CMV-seropositive. This CDR3 is CASSLIGQGDNEKLFF. Here the CDR3 DNA reads TGCGCCAGCAGCCTGATCGGACAGGGTGATAATGAAAAACTGTTTTTT.